The 16 T cell receptor beta chains in this list originate from one sample, sequenced in a study of blood T cell repertoires in COVID-19. Repertoires were generated with immunoSEQ multiplex PCR, while TCRdb's copy carries only in-frame clones and drops some. The sample has some 320,000 clones, 90% seen once; the top ten hold around 3.9%. The source material was PBMCs or T cells enriched from blood (not recorded which). Receptors were obtained from a woman in her twenties or thirties who had been exposed to COVID-19.

V usage is TRBV20-1 and J usage is TRBJ1-1, with D perhaps matching TRBD1 (5 bases). Germline CDR1 and CDR2: DFQATT and SNEGSKA (reference sequence). This CDR3 comprises 13 residues. The V and J ends lost 3 bases and 5 bases respectively, with 13 bases between them. CDR3 bases: TGCAGTGCTAGTTTTATCGGGGGAACTGAAGCTTTCTTT. As protein: CSASFIGGTEAFF.

Here the CDR3 reads CASRPMGGPPYEQYF. Written as DNA, the CDR3 is TGTGCCAGCAGGCCTATGGGGGGTCCCCCCTACGAGCAGTACTTC. V is TRBV7-9 and J is TRBJ2-7; TRBD2 is a possible D gene (6 bases). The V end lost 6 bases, the J end lost 2 bases, and 17 bases lay between the germline ends. Germline V gene sequence: CDR1 SEHNR, CDR2 FQNEAQ (reference sequence). The CDR3 is 15 amino acids.

V gene TRBV5-4 combines with J gene TRBJ1-2, with 10 bases aligning to TRBD1. The length of the CDR3 is 15 residues. V was pared by 4 bases and J by 5 bases, with 8 bases of the junction left unmatched. CDR1 is SGHNT and CDR2 is YYREEE in the germline V gene (reference sequence). Here the CDR3 DNA reads TGTGCCAGCAGCCGCTCCGGGACAGGGGAGTATGGCTACACCTTC. Amino acid sequence: CASSRSGTGEYGYTF.

The chain employs TRBV5-1 and TRBJ1-1; TRBD1 is a possible D gene (6 bases). CDR3 length: 12 amino acids. Trimming removed 0 bases at V and 10 bases at J, with 10 bases between. Germline V gene data show CDR1 as SGHRS and CDR2 as YFSETQ. CDR3 residues: CASSLDRARAFF. The CDR3 DNA reads TGCGCCAGCAGCTTGGACAGGGCTCGAGCTTTCTTT.

This rearrangement joins TRBV7-2 to TRBJ2-5; D ambiguous. This CDR3 has 12 amino acids. Germline loops: CDR1 SGHTA, CDR2 FQGNSA. With 5 bases removed from V and 5 bases from J, the gap between germline ends came to 9 bases. The CDR3 region has the DNA TGTGCCAGCAGCCTCCGGTGGGAGACCCAGTACTTC. The encoded protein is CASSLRWETQYF.

The genes are TRBV18 and TRBJ2-3; TRBD1 agrees at 8 bases. Trimming removed 5 bases from V and 2 bases from J; junction bases left unmatched: 6. Germline-derived CDR1 and CDR2 are KGHSH and LQKENI. This CDR3 is built from 15 residues. The CDR3 loop is CASSSTGGYTDTQYF. The CDR3 nucleotides are TGTGCCAGCTCATCAACAGGGGGGTACACAGATACGCAGTATTTT.

This sequence joins TRBV24-1 and TRBJ2-7; D may be TRBD2 (6 bases). CDR1 and CDR2 (germline): KGHDR, SFDVKD. Trimming removed 7 bases at V and 0 bases at J, with 15 bases between. The CDR3 spans 15 residues. Here the CDR3 DNA reads TGTGCCACCAGCCCCCGTGGAGGGAGCTCCTACGAGCAGTACTTC. Residues: CATSPRGGSSYEQYF.

In this sample, this clone turned up a few times. CDR3 protein: CASRGREGYTF. The CDR3 region has the DNA TGTGCCAGCAGAGGGAGGGAGGGCTACACCTTC. The chain links TRBV6-5 to TRBJ1-2; D call uncertain. Germline CDR1 and CDR2: MNHEY and SVGAGI. The V and J ends lost 6 bases and 8 bases respectively, with 10 bases between them. This CDR3 spans 11 amino acids.

The CDR3 spells CASSSRAGAYNSPLHF. CDR3 DNA sequence: TGTGCCAGCAGCTCGAGGGCAGGGGCCTATAATTCACCCCTCCACTTT. V and J are TRBV7-9 and TRBJ1-6; tentatively, D is TRBD1 (6 bases). The CDR3 has 16 residues. Germline CDR1 is SEHNR and CDR2 is FQNEAQ (reference sequence). Trimming took 4 bases from V and 2 from J, leaving 12 bases between them.

This chain joins TRBV5-1 and TRBJ2-7; 7 bases are shared with TRBD1. CDR1 and CDR2 (germline): SGHRS, YFSETQ. The junction had 5 bases not matched to a gene; V was cut back by 2 bases and J by 3 bases. The CDR3 is 14 amino acids. The CDR3 loop reads CASSFRQGGYEQYF. DNA of the CDR3: TGCGCCAGCAGCTTCAGACAGGGCGGCTACGAGCAGTACTTC.

CDR3 DNA: TGTGCCAGCAGCGCCCGGGCGGGGGGGAATGAAAAACTGTTTTTT. Residues: CASSARAGGNEKLFF. The chain joins TRBV11-2 to TRBJ1-4, with TRBD1 as a possible D gene (5 bases). The length of the CDR3 is 15 residues. Germline-derived CDR1 and CDR2 are SGHAT and FQNNGV. V gave up 5 bases and J gave up 5 bases, with 15 bases separating them.

The rearrangement uses TRBV19 and TRBJ2-7, with TRBD2 identical over 8 bases. Germline V lookup: CDR1 LNHDA, CDR2 SQIVND (reference sequence). This CDR3 region has 16 residues. Losses at the gene ends were 5 bases for V and 2 bases for J; bases not matched to a gene: 11. CDR3 in DNA: TGTGCCAGTAGTCCCTCGGGGGGGGCTCTCACCTACGAGCAGTACTTC. Protein: CASSPSGGALTYEQYF.

This rearrangement joins TRBV6-1 to TRBJ1-1, with a tentative D call TRBD1 (5 bases). The V gene lost 3 bases and the J gene lost 5 bases, with 7 bases spanning the gap. CDR1 MNHNS and CDR2 SASEGT come from the germline V gene. CDR3 length: 12 residues. In DNA form, the CDR3 reads TGTGCCAGCAGTGAGGGGCCGACTGAAGCTTTCTTT. This encodes CASSEGPTEAFF.

This clone came up a few times. The V call is TRBV5-1, the J call TRBJ1-2; no clear D. This CDR3 has 13 amino acids. The germline V gene has CDR1 SGHRS and CDR2 YFSETQ. The V gene lost 0 bases and the J gene lost 7 bases, with 10 bases spanning the gap. Here the CDR3 DNA reads TGCGCCAGCAGCTTGGGAGGCGATGGTGGCTACACCTTC. Translation: CASSLGGDGGYTF. Together with reference TRBV5-1 and TRBJ1-2, the CDR3 gives the full variable domain: KAGVTQTPRYLIKTRGQQVTLSCSPISGHRSVSWYQQTPGQGLQFLFEYFSETQRNKGNFPGRFSGRQFSNSRSEMNVSTLELGDSALYLCASSLGGDGGYTFGSGTRLTVV.

The chain has TRBV10-1 and TRBJ2-7, with 7 nucleotides matching TRBD2. The CDR3 consists of 17 residues. CDR1 WNHNN and CDR2 SYGVQD come from the germline V gene (reference sequence). V gave up 4 bases and J gave up 3 bases; unmatched junction bases: 15. The chain's CDR3 is CASSVGGGLEKRYEQYF. The CDR3 DNA follows: TGCGCCAGCAGTGTCGGCGGGGGTCTTGAAAAACGCTACGAGCAGTACTTC.

The gene calls are TRBV7-2 and TRBJ1-6; unclear D gene. CDR3 length equals 13 residues. V was shortened by 4 bases and J by 7 bases, with 8 bases between the two germline ends. The germline V gene has CDR1 SGHTA and CDR2 FQGNSA. CDR3: CASSSSRNSPLHF. As DNA, the CDR3 is TGTGCCAGCAGCTCTAGTCGAAATTCACCCCTCCACTTT.